Presented here are 2 T cell receptor beta chains from one specimen sequenced in a study of memory CD4+ T cells and cytomegalovirus serostatus. The sort gate was single viable CD3+CD4+CD8-CD45RO+ cells for memory CD4+ T cells. TCRdb's copy holds only in-frame clones and misses some; the assay was immunoSEQ multiplex PCR. The table records tens of thousands of clones, over 70% of them present only once. Sequenced material: memory CD4+ T cells from blood. Receptor source: an adult in good health and CMV-seronegative.

This clone occurred a few times. The chain carries TRBV4-2 and TRBJ2-7; D not certain. Germline assignment: CDR1 LGHNA and CDR2 YNFKEQ. The CDR3 is 12 residues long. Trimming removed 3 bases from V and 4 bases from J, with 7 bases in between. The CDR3 here is CASSQDGYEQYF. The DNA for the CDR3 is TGTGCCAGCAGCCAGGACGGTTACGAGCAGTACTTC.

The gene calls are TRBV7-6 and TRBJ2-3; D call uncertain. CDR3 length: 12 amino acids. Germline CDR1 and CDR2: SGHVS and FNYEAQ. V was cut by 5 bases and J by 2 bases, with 5 bases left in between. Here the CDR3 reads CASSAHTDTQYF. Written as DNA, the CDR3 is TGTGCCAGCAGCGCCCACACAGATACGCAGTATTTT.